This section outlines one T cell receptor (beta chain) sequence together with its context. These data originate in a study of blood T cell repertoires in COVID-19. Study at large: Sites in the United States, Italy and Spain provided acute and convalescent COVID-19 samples. Sample material is recorded as cDNA or gDNA derived from T cells, B-cell-depleted T cells, or PBMCs.

In the authors' methods: Counts of nucleated cells, estimated from reference gene primer amplification, were obtained. Sequenced by immunoSEQ multiplex PCR; TCRdb stores in-frame clones only, minus some. The DNA gave D and trimming, while V, J and clone size come from that table. The profile shows 200,000 to 250,000 clones, around 86% of them singletons. The germline V gene has CDR1 KGHSH and CDR2 LQKENI. The J segment lost 3 bases and the V segment lost 2 bases, leaving 5 bases of the junction unmatched. The length of the CDR3 is 16 residues. This rearrangement joins TRBV18 to TRBJ2-3, with 10 bases identical to TRBD2. Sequenced: peripheral blood. The clonotype originates from a woman in her fifties or sixties who had recovered from COVID-19. Here the CDR3 reads CASSPFSGLATDTQYF. The DNA of the CDR3 is TGTGCCAGCTCACCATTCTCGGGACTAGCGACAGATACGCAGTATTTT.